The clone carrying this T cell receptor (beta chain) was counted between two and nine times. The trim removed 6 bases at V and 0 bases at J, leaving 9 bases unmatched. The germline V gene has CDR1 SEHNR and CDR2 FQNEAQ (reference sequence). This CDR3 has 16 residues. Unique molecular identifiers were built into the TCRbeta library. Using its own MiXCR run on the PCR reads, TCRdb lists one record per CDR3 protein. This sample yields a few hundred thousand distinct CDR3 sequences, of which around 13% are seen a single time; over 5.5% belongs to the top ten. The sample comes from a study of T-cell reconstitution after alpha-beta-depleted transplantation in children.

The clonotype originates from a human donor who donated a stem cell graft to a child with combined immunodeficiency. The chain is built from TRBV7-9 and TRBJ2-5, with 8 bases aligning to TRBD2. The starting material was PBMCs from the stem cell graft donor, obtained from the stem cell graft. CDR3 nucleotides: TGTGCCAGCAGTTCCCGGACTAGCAGAAACCAAGAGACCCAGTACTTC. Translated: CASSSRTSRNQETQYF.